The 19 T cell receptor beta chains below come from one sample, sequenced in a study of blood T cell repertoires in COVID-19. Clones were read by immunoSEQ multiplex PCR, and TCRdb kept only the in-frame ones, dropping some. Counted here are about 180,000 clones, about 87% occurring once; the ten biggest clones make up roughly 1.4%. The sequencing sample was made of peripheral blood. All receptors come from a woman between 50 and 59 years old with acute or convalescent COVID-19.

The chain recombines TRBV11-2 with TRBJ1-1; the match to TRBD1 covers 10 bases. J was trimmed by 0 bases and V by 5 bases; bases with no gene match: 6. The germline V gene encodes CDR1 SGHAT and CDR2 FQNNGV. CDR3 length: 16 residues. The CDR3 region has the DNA TGTGCCAGCAGCCCGGGACAGGGGCTAATGAACACTGAAGCTTTCTTT. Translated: CASSPGQGLMNTEAFF.

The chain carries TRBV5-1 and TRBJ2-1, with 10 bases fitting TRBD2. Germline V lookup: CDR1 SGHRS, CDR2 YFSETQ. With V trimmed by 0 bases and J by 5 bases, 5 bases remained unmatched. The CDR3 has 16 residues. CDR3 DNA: TGCGCCAGCAGCTTGGTCGGTAGCGGGAGGCACAATGAGCAGTTCTTC. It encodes CASSLVGSGRHNEQFF.

CDR3 region: CASSSMTGGTEAFF. In DNA, the CDR3 is TGTGCCAGCAGCTCCATGACAGGGGGCACTGAAGCTTTCTTT. This sequence joins TRBV7-2 and TRBJ1-1; 9 bases line up with TRBD1. With 4 bases clipped from V and 4 bases from J, the junction kept 4 bases outside the gene matches. The length of the CDR3 is 14 residues. The germline gives CDR1 SGHTA, CDR2 FQGNSA.

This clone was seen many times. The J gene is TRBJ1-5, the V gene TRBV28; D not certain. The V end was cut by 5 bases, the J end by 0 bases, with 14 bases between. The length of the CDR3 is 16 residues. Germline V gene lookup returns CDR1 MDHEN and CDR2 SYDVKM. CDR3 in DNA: TGTGCCAGCAGTGGGTTTTTGCGGGGTAGCAATCAGCCCCAGCATTTT. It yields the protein CASSGFLRGSNQPQHF.

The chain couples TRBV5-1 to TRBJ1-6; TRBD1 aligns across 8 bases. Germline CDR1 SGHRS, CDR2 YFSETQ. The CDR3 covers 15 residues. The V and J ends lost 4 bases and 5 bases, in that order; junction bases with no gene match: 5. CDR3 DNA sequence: TGCGCCAGCAGCCCTGAACAGGGGGATAATTCACCCCTCCACTTT. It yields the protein CASSPEQGDNSPLHF.

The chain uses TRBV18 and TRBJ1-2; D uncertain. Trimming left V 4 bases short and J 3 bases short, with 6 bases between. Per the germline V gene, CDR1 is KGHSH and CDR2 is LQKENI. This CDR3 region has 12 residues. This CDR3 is CASSRTDYGYTF. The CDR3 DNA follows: TGTGCCAGCTCACGTACGGACTATGGCTACACCTTC.

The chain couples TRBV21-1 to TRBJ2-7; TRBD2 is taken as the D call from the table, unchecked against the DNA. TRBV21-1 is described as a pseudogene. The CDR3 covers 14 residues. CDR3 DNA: TGTGCCAGCGGTGTGCGGGGAAGGGCTGGCGAGCAGTACTTC. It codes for CASGVRGRAGEQYF.

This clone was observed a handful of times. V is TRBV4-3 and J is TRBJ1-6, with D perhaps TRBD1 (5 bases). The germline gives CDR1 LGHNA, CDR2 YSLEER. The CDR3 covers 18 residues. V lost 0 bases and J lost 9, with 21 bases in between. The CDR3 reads CASSQDNDLPGIPSPLHF. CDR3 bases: TGCGCCAGCAGCCAAGATAATGACCTCCCAGGGATTCCTTCACCCCTCCACTTT.

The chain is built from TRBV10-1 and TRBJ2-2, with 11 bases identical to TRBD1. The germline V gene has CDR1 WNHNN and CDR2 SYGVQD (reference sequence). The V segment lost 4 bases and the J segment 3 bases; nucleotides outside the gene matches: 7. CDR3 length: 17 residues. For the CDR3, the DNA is TGCGCCAGCAGTGCTTATGGGACAGGGGGGGACACCGGGGAGCTGTTTTTT. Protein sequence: CASSAYGTGGDTGELFF.

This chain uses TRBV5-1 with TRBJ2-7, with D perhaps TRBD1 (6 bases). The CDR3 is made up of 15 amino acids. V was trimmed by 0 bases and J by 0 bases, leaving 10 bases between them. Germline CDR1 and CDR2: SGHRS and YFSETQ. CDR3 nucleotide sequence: TGCGCCAGCAGCTTGGCCCAGGGGAGCTCCTACGAGCAGTACTTC. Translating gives CASSLAQGSSYEQYF.

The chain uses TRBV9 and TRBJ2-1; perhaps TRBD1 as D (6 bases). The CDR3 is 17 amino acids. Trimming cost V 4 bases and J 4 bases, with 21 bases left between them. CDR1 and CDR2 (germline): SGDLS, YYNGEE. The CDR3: CASSSEGEQGQYNEQFF. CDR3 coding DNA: TGTGCCAGCAGCTCCGAGGGAGAACAGGGCCAATACAATGAGCAGTTCTTC.

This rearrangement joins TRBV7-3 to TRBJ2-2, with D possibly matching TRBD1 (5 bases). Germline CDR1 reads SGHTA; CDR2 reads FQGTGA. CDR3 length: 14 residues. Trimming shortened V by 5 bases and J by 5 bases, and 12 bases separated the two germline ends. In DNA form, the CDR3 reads TGTGCCAGCAGCCTGCGCGCAGGGACCGGGGAGCTGTTTTTT. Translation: CASSLRAGTGELFF.

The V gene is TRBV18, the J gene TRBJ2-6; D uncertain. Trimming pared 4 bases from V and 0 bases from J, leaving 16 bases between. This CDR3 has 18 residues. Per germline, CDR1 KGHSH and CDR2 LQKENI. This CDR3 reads CASSRFDGAPSGANVLTF. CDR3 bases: TGTGCCAGCTCACGATTCGATGGAGCGCCCTCTGGGGCCAACGTCCTGACTTTC.

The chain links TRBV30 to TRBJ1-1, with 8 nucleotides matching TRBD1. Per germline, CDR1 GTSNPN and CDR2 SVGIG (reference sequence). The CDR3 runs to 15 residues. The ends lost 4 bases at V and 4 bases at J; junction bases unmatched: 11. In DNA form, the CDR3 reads TGTGCCTGGATGGACAGGGTGTTACTTGGCACTGAAGCTTTCTTT. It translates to CAWMDRVLLGTEAFF.

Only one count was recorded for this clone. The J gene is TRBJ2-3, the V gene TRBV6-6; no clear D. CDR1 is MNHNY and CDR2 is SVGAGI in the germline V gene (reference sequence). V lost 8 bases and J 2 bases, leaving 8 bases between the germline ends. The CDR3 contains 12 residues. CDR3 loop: CASGHSTDTQYF. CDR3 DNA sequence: TGTGCCAGCGGGCACTCCACAGATACGCAGTATTTT.

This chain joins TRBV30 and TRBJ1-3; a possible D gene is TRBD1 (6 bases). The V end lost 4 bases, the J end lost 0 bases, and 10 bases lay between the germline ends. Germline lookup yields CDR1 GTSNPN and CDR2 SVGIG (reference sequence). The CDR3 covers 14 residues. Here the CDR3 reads CAWTGAFSGNTIYF. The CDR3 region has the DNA TGTGCCTGGACAGGGGCTTTCTCTGGAAACACCATATATTTT.

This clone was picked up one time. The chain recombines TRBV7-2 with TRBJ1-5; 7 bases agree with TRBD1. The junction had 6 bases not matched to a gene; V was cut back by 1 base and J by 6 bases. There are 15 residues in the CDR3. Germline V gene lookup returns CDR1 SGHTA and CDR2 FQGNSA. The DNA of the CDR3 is TGTGCCAGCAGCTTAGACAGGGGAGTAATTCAGCCCCAGCATTTT. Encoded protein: CASSLDRGVIQPQHF.

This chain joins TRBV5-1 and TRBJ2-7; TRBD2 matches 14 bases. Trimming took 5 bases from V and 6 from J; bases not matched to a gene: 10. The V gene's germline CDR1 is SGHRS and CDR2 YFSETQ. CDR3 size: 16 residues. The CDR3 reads CASRLSGLAGVSEQYF. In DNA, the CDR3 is TGCGCCAGCAGACTATCGGGACTAGCGGGAGTTTCCGAGCAGTACTTC. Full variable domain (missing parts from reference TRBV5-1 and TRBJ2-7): KAGVTQTPRYLIKTRGQQVTLSCSPISGHRSVSWYQQTPGQGLQFLFEYFSETQRNKGNFPGRFSGRQFSNSRSEMNVSTLELGDSALYLCASRLSGLAGVSEQYFGPGTRLTVT.

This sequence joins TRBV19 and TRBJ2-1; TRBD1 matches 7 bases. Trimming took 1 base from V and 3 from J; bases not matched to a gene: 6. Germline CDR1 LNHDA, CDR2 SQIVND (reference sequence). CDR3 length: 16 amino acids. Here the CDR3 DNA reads TGTGCCAGTAGTATAGGAGGACAGGTAGGCTACAATGAGCAGTTCTTC. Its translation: CASSIGGQVGYNEQFF.